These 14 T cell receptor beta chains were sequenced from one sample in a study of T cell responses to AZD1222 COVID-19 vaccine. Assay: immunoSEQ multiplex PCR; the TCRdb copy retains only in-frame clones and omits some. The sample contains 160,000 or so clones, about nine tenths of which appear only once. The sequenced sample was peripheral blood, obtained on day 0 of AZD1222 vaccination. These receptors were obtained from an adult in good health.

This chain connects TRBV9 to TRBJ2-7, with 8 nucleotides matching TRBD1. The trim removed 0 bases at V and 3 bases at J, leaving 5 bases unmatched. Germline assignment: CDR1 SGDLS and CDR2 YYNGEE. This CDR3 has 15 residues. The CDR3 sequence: CASSVGGTGIYEQYF. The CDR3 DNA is TGTGCCAGCAGCGTAGGAGGGACAGGTATCTACGAGCAGTACTTC.

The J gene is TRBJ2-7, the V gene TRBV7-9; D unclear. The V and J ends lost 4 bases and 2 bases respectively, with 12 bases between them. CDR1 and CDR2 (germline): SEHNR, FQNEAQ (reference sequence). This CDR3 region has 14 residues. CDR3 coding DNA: TGTGCCAGCAGCTCCCCTGGACGGGCCTACGAGCAGTACTTC. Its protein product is CASSSPGRAYEQYF.

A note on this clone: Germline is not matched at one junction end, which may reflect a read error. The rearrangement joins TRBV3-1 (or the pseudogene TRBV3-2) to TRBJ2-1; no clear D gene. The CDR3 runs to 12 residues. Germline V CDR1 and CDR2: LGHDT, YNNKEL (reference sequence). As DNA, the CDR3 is TGTGCCAGCAGTCCTCTGGGATCCAATAGGATCTTC. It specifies CASSPLGSNRIF.

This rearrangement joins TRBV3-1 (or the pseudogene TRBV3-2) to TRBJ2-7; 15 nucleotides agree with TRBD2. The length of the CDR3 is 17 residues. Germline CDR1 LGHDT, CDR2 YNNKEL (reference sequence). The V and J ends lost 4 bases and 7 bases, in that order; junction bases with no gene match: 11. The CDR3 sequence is CASSPSPGLAGGGEQYF. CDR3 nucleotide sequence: TGTGCCAGCAGCCCCTCTCCGGGACTAGCGGGAGGCGGGGAGCAGTACTTC.

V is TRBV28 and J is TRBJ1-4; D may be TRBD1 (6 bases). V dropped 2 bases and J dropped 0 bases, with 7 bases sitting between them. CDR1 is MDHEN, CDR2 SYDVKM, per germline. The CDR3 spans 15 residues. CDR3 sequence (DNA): TGTGCCAGCAGTTTAGGGACAACAACTAATGAAAAACTGTTTTTT. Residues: CASSLGTTTNEKLFF.

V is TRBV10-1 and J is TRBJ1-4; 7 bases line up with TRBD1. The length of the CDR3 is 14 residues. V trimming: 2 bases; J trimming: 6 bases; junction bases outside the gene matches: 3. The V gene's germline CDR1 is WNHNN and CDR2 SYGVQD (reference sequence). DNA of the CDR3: TGCGCCAGCAGTGAGAGACAGGGAGATGAAAAACTGTTTTTT. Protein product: CASSERQGDEKLFF.

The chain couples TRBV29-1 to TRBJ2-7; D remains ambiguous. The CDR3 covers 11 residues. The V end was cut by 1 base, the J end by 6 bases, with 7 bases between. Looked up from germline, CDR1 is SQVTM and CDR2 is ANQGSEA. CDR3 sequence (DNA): TGCAGCGTTGAAGCCCCTGGCGAGCAGTACTTC. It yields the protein CSVEAPGEQYF.

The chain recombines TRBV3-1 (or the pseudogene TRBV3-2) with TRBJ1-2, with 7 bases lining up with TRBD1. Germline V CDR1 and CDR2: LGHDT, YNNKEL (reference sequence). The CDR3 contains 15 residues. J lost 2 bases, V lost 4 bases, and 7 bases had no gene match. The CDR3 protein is CASSPTGQANYGYTF. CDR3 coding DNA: TGTGCCAGCAGCCCGACAGGGCAGGCCAACTATGGCTACACCTTC.

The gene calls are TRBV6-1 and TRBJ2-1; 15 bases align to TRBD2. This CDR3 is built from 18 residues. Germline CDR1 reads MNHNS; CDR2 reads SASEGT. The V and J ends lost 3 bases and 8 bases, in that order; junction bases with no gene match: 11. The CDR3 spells CASSDSGLAGGLGDEQFF. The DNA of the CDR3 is TGTGCCAGCAGTGATAGCGGACTAGCGGGAGGGCTGGGAGATGAGCAGTTCTTC.

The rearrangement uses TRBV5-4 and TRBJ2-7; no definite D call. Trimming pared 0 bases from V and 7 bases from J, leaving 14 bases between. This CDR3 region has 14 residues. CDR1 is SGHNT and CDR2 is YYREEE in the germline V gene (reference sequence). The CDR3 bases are TGTGCCAGCAGCTTGGCCCCACTTATGGGGGAGCAGTACTTC. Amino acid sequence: CASSLAPLMGEQYF. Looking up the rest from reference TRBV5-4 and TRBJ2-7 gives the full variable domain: ETGVTQSPTHLIKTRGQQVTLRCSSQSGHNTVSWYQQALGQGPQFIFQYYREEENGRGNFPPRFSGLQFPNYSSELNVNALELDDSALYLCASSLAPLMGEQYFGPGTRLTVT.

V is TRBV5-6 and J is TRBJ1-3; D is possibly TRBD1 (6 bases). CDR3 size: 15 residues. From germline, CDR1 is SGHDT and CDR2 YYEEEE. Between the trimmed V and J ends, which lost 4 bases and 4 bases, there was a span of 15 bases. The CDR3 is CASSPAGAPGNTIYF. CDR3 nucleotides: TGTGCCAGCAGCCCCGCAGGGGCGCCCGGAAACACCATATATTTT.

The DNA of the CDR3 is TGTGCCAGCAGCCGGCAGGACTTTCGGGAGCAGTACTTC. Protein sequence: CASSRQDFREQYF. This chain joins TRBV14 and TRBJ2-7; TRBD2 might be the D (5 bases). Germline CDR1 reads SGHDN; CDR2 reads FVKESK. The CDR3 extends over 13 amino acids. Trimming took off 4 bases at V and 7 bases at J, with 14 bases between the two ends.

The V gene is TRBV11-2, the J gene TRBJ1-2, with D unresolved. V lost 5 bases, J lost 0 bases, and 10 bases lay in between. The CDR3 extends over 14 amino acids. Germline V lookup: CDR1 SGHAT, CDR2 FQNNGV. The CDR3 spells CASSPGLPNYGYTF. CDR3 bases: TGTGCCAGCAGCCCCGGTCTCCCTAACTATGGCTACACCTTC.

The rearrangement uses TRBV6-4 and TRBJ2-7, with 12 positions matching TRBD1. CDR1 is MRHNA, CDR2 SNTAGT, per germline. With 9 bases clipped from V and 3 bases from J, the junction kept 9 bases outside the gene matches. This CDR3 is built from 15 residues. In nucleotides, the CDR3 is TGTGCCAGGGTAAACCGGGACAGGGGGCACTACGAGCAGTACTTC. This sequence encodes CARVNRDRGHYEQYF.